Below are 9 T cell receptor beta chains sequenced from a single sample in a study of beta chain features in type 1 diabetes. TCRB transcripts that were expressed got sequenced, as all of the isolated RNA had been reverse transcribed. Sequencing used immunoSEQ multiplex PCR; TCRdb keeps in-frame clones, though not all of them. The data show approximately 600,000 clones, roughly 12% seen once. Their antigen targets remain unknown. Whole-study findings and limits: Patients with Type 1 diabetes showed moderately but significantly shorter TCRB CDR3s in all four CD4+ subsets.

The sample was naive CD4+ T cells from blood. The receptors were sampled from a man aged 25 to 45 with type 1 diabetes.

V usage is TRBV7-9 and J usage is TRBJ1-6, with 7 bases fitting TRBD1. Germline lookup yields CDR1 SEHNR and CDR2 FQNEAQ (reference sequence). Trimming cost V 7 bases and J 6 bases; bases outside gene matches: 6. CDR3 size: 14 residues. Here the CDR3 reads CASIRQGPNSPLHF. CDR3 bases: TGTGCCAGCATCCGACAGGGCCCTAATTCACCCCTCCACTTT.

In this sample, this clone turned up a few times. Other nucleotide sequences from this sample produce the same CDR3. This chain uses TRBV5-4 with TRBJ2-3; tentative D call: TRBD2 (5 bases). Trimming shortened V by 0 bases and J by 0 bases, and 8 bases separated the two germline ends. CDR1 SGHNT and CDR2 YYREEE come from the germline V gene (reference sequence). This CDR3 has 15 amino acids. The CDR3 DNA is TGTGCCAGCAGCTTGGCGGCGGGTAGCACAGATACGCAGTATTTT. It specifies CASSLAAGSTDTQYF.

The rearrangement joins TRBV9 to TRBJ2-3, with TRBD1 identical over 10 bases. This CDR3 has 15 residues. Germline loops: CDR1 SGDLS, CDR2 YYNGEE. With V trimmed by 4 bases and J by 4 bases, 6 bases remained unmatched. CDR3 protein: CASSLPGQGSDTQYF. CDR3 sequence (DNA): TGTGCCAGCAGCCTGCCGGGACAGGGGTCAGATACGCAGTATTTT. The variable domain in full, completed from reference TRBV9 and TRBJ2-3, reads DSGVTQTPKHLITATGQRVTLRCSPRSGDLSVYWYQQSLDQGLQFLIQYYNGEERAKGNILERFSAQQFPDLHSELNLSSLELGDSALYFCASSLPGQGSDTQYFGPGTRLTVL.

This clone was counted a few times. The chain uses TRBV7-2 and TRBJ1-5, with D uncertain. The CDR3 covers 12 residues. V lost 5 bases, J lost 5 bases, and 7 bases lay in between. Germline V gene lookup returns CDR1 SGHTA and CDR2 FQGNSA. The CDR3 region has the DNA TGTGCCAGCAGCCACCGGGATCAGCCCCAGCATTTT. Its protein product is CASSHRDQPQHF. Using reference TRBV7-2 and TRBJ1-5 for the parts outside the CDR3, the full variable domain is GAGVSQSPSNKVTEKGKDVELRCDPISGHTALYWYRQSLGQGLEFLIYFQGNSAPDKSGLPSDRFSAERTGGSVSTLTIQRTQQEDSAVYLCASSHRDQPQHFGDGTRLSIL.

The count of this clone is one. The chain is built from TRBV7-6 and TRBJ2-3, with 9 bases matching TRBD2. The germline gives CDR1 SGHVS, CDR2 FNYEAQ. V lost 5 bases and J lost 9; bases outside the gene matches: 15. The CDR3 loop spans 16 amino acids. The CDR3 loop is CASSRERGANRGTQYF. In nucleotides, the CDR3 is TGTGCCAGCAGCCGAGAGCGGGGGGCCAACCGAGGAACGCAGTATTTT. Based on the CDR3 plus reference TRBV7-6 and TRBJ2-3, the full variable domain is GAGVSQSPRYKVTKRGQDVALRCDPISGHVSLYWYRQALGQGPEFLTYFNYEAQQDKSGLPNDRFSAERPEGSISTLTIQRTEQRDSAMYRCASSRERGANRGTQYFGPGTRLTVL.

The gene calls are TRBV28 and TRBJ2-3; perhaps TRBD2 as D (6 bases). V gave up 3 bases and J gave up 1 base, with 11 bases separating them. CDR1 MDHEN and CDR2 SYDVKM come from the germline V gene. This CDR3 spans 15 amino acids. The CDR3 nucleotides are TGTGCCAGCAGTTTCCACGGGAGTGGCACAGATACGCAGTATTTT. The encoded protein is CASSFHGSGTDTQYF.

This clone has just a few counts. This sample also contains other DNA sequences that code for the same CDR3. The chain joins TRBV7-2 to TRBJ1-5, with D unresolved. V shed 2 bases and J shed 5 bases, with 4 bases lying between them. The germline V gene encodes CDR1 SGHTA and CDR2 FQGNSA. There are 12 residues in the CDR3. As DNA, the CDR3 is TGTGCCAGCAGCTTAAGGGATCAGCCCCAGCATTTT. It encodes CASSLRDQPQHF.

A remark on this clone: Other DNA sequences in the same sample also yield this CDR3. This chain connects TRBV5-1 to TRBJ1-1, with a tentative D call TRBD1 (5 bases). Per germline, CDR1 SGHRS and CDR2 YFSETQ. The CDR3 totals 14 residues. The V and J ends lost 0 bases and 0 bases respectively, with 6 bases between them. CDR3 region: CASSLDRLNTEAFF. CDR3 DNA sequence: TGCGCCAGCAGCTTGGACAGGTTGAACACTGAAGCTTTCTTT.

V gene TRBV30 combines with J gene TRBJ1-6; D is undetermined. The CDR3 is 13 residues long. Germline values: CDR1 GTSNPN, CDR2 SVGIG (reference sequence). Trimming pared 0 bases from V and 12 bases from J, leaving 12 bases between. The CDR3 loop is CAWSVRVDLPLHF. CDR3 bases: TGTGCCTGGAGTGTACGAGTTGACCTACCCCTCCACTTT. Together with reference TRBV30 and TRBJ1-6, the CDR3 gives the full variable domain: SQTIHQWPATLVQPVGSPLSLECTVEGTSNPNLYWYRQAAGRGLQLLFYSVGIGQISSEVPQNLSASRPQDRQFILSSKKLLLSDSGFYLCAWSVRVDLPLHFGNGTRLTVT.